The sequence of this T cell receptor beta chain was determined in a study of blood T cell repertoires in COVID-19. In the study overall: Specimens from acute and convalescent COVID-19 originated in the United States, Italy and Spain.

The germline V gene encodes CDR1 MGHRA and CDR2 YSYEKL. This CDR3 has 13 amino acids. The V end was cut by 0 bases, the J end by 8 bases, with 7 bases between. Assay: immunoSEQ multiplex PCR; the TCRdb copy retains only in-frame clones and omits some. The sample lists 140,000 to 150,000 clones, 88% seen once, with 1.2% in the top ten. Material for sequencing was PBMCs or T cells enriched from blood (not recorded which). This TCR was sampled from a woman in her 30s with acute COVID-19. The V gene is TRBV4-1, the J gene TRBJ1-4, with D unresolved. The DNA for the CDR3 is TGCGCCAGCAGCCAAGATGTGGAGGAAAAACTGTTTTTT. Its protein product is CASSQDVEEKLFF.